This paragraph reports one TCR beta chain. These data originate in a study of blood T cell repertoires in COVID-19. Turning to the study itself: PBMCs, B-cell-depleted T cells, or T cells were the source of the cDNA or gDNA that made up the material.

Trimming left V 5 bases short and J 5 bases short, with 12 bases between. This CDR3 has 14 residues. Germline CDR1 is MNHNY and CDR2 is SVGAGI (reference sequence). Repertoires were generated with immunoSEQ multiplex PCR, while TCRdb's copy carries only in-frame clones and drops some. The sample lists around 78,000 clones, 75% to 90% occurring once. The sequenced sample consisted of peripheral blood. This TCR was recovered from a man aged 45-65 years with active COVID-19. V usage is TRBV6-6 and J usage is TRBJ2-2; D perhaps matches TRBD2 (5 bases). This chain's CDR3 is CASSRDSGTGELFF. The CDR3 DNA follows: TGTGCCAGCAGTCGAGACTCGGGGACCGGGGAGCTGTTTTTT.